This T cell receptor beta chain stems from a study of PD-1 blockade in classical Hodgkin lymphoma. Notes on the study in general: Complete responders showed a baseline diversity that resembled the diversity of newly diagnosed patients.

Using immunoSEQ multiplex PCR, the repertoire was profiled, and TCRdb retains in-frame clones only, with some absent. Among about 22,000 clones listed, approximately 68% were seen once. Time point meaning: cycle 4 day 1 (C4D1), after more than 5 weeks of nivolumab. Every patient was affected by relapse after autologous stem cell transplantation, while exposure to brentuximab vedotin was not uniform. Purification of CD4+ T cells from thawed PBMCs was achieved by magnetic negative selection. Concerning this clone itself: Its antigen is unknown.

Unmatched junction bases numbered 5, after V lost 8 bases and J lost 4 bases. This CDR3 region has 12 residues. Germline CDR1 and CDR2: SGHRS and YFSETQ. This clonotype originated in a human donor with classical Hodgkin lymphoma. Material: CD4+ T cells from blood, obtained before the fourth cycle of nivolumab. This sequence joins TRBV5-1 and TRBJ2-7; 8 nucleotides align to TRBD2. In nucleotides, the CDR3 is TGCGCCAGATCCCGGGGGGGGTACGAGCAGTACTTC. This sequence encodes CARSRGGYEQYF.